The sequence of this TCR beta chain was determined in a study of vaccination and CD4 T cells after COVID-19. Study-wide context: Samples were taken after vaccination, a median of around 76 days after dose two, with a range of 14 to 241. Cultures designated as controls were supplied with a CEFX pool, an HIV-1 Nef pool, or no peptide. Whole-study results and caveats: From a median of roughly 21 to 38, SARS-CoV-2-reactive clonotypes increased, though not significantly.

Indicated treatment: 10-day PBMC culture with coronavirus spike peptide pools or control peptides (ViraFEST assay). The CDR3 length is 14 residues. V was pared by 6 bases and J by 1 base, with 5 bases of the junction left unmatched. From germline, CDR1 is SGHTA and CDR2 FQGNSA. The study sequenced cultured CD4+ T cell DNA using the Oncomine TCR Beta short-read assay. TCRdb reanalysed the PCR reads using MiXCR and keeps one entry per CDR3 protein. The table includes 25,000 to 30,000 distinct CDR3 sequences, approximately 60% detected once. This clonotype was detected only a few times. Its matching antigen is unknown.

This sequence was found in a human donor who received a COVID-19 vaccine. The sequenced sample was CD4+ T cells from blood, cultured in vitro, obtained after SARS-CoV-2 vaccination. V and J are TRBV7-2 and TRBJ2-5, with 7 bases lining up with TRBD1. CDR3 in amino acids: CASSITGAQETQYF. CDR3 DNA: TGTGCCAGCAGTATAACAGGGGCCCAAGAGACCCAGTACTTC.